One sample yielded the 6 T cell receptor beta chains listed below, sequenced in a study of cytomegalovirus exposure and HLA in healthy donors. 13 Jbeta primers and 60 Vbeta primers were used for the PCR. Produced via immunoSEQ multiplex PCR; TCRdb's table is partial and in-frame only. This repertoire shows roughly 180,000 clones, approximately 80% found once; its top ten account for over 0.65%. Material for sequencing was PBMCs. The receptors originated from a woman under 30 in good health and CMV-seronegative.

This clone was recorded once. The chain is built from TRBV6-1 and TRBJ2-1, with D perhaps TRBD1 (5 bases). The CDR3 length is 15 residues. CDR1 MNHNS and CDR2 SASEGT come from the germline V gene. V was cut by 7 bases and J by 0 bases, with 13 bases left in between. This CDR3 reads CASIDSPSSYNEQFF. In DNA, the CDR3 is TGTGCCAGCATCGACAGCCCAAGCTCCTACAATGAGCAGTTCTTC.

J is TRBJ1-2 and V is TRBV30; no reliable D call. CDR3 length: 13 amino acids. Germline CDR1 GTSNPN, CDR2 SVGIG (reference sequence). V lost 1 base, J lost 1 base, and 7 bases lay in between. For the CDR3, the DNA is TGTGCCTGGAGTGCGAGGATTAACTATGGCTACACCTTC. The encoded protein is CAWSARINYGYTF.

This sequence joins TRBV7-8 and TRBJ2-5, with TRBD1 identical over 7 bases. The germline CDR1 and CDR2 sequences are SGHVS and FQNEAQ. The ends lost 5 bases at V and 4 bases at J; junction bases unmatched: 10. The CDR3 loop spans 15 amino acids. The CDR3 DNA follows: TGTGCCAGCAGCGGGGTACAGGGGCAGGGAGAGACCCAGTACTTC. This sequence encodes CASSGVQGQGETQYF. Complete variable domain (other parts from reference TRBV7-8 and TRBJ2-5): GAGVSQSPRYKVAKRGQDVALRCDPISGHVSLFWYQQALGQGPEFLTYFQNEAQLDKSGLPSDRFFAERPEGSVSTLKIQRTQQEDSAVYLCASSGVQGQGETQYFGPGTRLLVL.

Note on this clone: The junction shows a germline mismatch at one end, possibly a read error. The chain combines TRBV7-7 with TRBJ2-1; 8 positions match TRBD2. This CDR3 has 15 residues. CDR1 and CDR2 from the germline V gene are SSHAT and FNYEAQ (reference sequence). The CDR3 loop is CASSPRTSKGNEQFF. Here the CDR3 DNA reads TGTGCTAGCAGCCCCAGGACTAGCAAGGGCAATGAGCAGTTCTTC. Filled out from reference TRBV7-7 and TRBJ2-1, the complete variable domain reads GAGVSQSPRYKVTKRGQDVTLRCDPISSHATLYWYQQALGQGPEFLTYFNYEAQPDKSGLPSDRFSAERPEGSISTLTIQRTEQRDSAMYRCASSPRTSKGNEQFFGPGTRLTVL.

This clone came up once. The CDR3 loop reads CASRTSGRYNEQFF. CDR3 coding DNA: TGTGCCAGCAGAACTAGCGGGAGATACAATGAGCAGTTCTTC. V is TRBV27 and J is TRBJ2-1; 11 nucleotides align to TRBD2. The CDR3 covers 14 residues. V gave up 6 bases and J gave up 4 bases; unmatched junction bases: 2. Germline V CDR1 and CDR2: MNHEY, SMNVEV (reference sequence).

The chain links TRBV11-3 to TRBJ2-3, with a tentative D call TRBD2 (5 bases). This CDR3 has 15 residues. V lost 6 bases and J 0 bases, leaving 13 bases between the germline ends. Germline V gene data show CDR1 as SGHNT and CDR2 as YENEEA. CDR3 amino acids: CASSQRTGSTDTQYF. The CDR3 DNA is TGTGCCAGCAGTCAAAGGACTGGGAGCACAGATACGCAGTATTTT.